This TCR beta chain was identified during a study of cytomegalovirus exposure and HLA in healthy donors. PCR was performed using 60 Vbeta and 13 Jbeta primers. Sequencing was performed with immunoSEQ multiplex PCR; in TCRdb, only in-frame clones are kept and a portion is missing. The sample yields 100,000 to 150,000 clones, roughly 80% seen once. Broader study findings: Earlier analysis found most TCR beta V segments productive about 87% or about 30% of the time. As immune exposure information, only CMV serostatus was available.

The CDR3 length is 14 residues. Looked up from germline, CDR1 is MNHNY and CDR2 is SVGAGI (reference sequence). V lost 6 bases and J lost 4, with 15 bases in between. Note on this clone: Its cognate antigen is unknown.

The genes are TRBV6-6 and TRBJ1-1; D ambiguous. The receptor was derived from a woman in her forties or fifties in good health and CMV-seropositive. Source material: PBMCs. The CDR3 sequence: CASSYALPGTEAFF. For the CDR3, the DNA is TGTGCCAGCAGCTACGCCTTACCCGGCACTGAAGCTTTCTTT.